These 25 T cell receptor beta chains came from one sample sequenced in a study of blood T cells in healthy people across ages. A J-beta primer mix and a sample-barcoded 5' primer were used in a second PCR of roughly 6 to 12 cycles. TCRdb re-called the 5' RACE reads with MiXCR, one entry per CDR3 protein. The sample includes approximately 1,100,000 distinct CDR3 sequences, 35% to 55% of them seen just once. Sequenced input: blood. The receptor source for this set is a woman between 55 and 75 years old in good health.

This clonotype was recorded a few times. V gene TRBV20-1 combines with J gene TRBJ1-6, with a weak D call TRBD1 (5 bases). This CDR3 is 15 amino acids long. The ends were cut back, 0 bases at V and 9 bases at J, with 15 bases in the middle. The germline V gene has CDR1 DFQATT and CDR2 SNEGSKA (reference sequence). Here the CDR3 reads CSAREQTEGSSPLHF. DNA for the CDR3: TGCAGTGCTAGAGAGCAGACAGAGGGGAGTTCACCCCTCCACTTT.

In its sample, this clonotype was seen a few times. The chain uses TRBV20-1 and TRBJ2-5; D is possibly TRBD2 (8 bases). Germline lookup yields CDR1 DFQATT and CDR2 SNEGSKA (reference sequence). The CDR3 length is 15 residues. V lost 3 bases and J lost 4, with 18 bases in between. In nucleotides, the CDR3 is TGCAGTGCTAGTAGGGGACTAGAGGGGGCAGAGACCCAGTACTTC. Amino acid sequence: CSASRGLEGAETQYF.

Here the CDR3 reads CASTDSRYNEQFF. In DNA form, the CDR3 reads TGTGCCAGCACTGACAGTCGCTACAATGAGCAGTTCTTC. This chain joins TRBV28 and TRBJ2-1, with D tentatively TRBD1 (5 bases). Trimming stripped 7 bases from V and 3 bases from J, with 10 bases between. This CDR3 is 13 amino acids long. Per the germline V gene, CDR1 is MDHEN and CDR2 is SYDVKM.

This clonotype has ten or more counts. The chain links TRBV7-9 to TRBJ1-6; D remains ambiguous. V was shortened by 1 base and J by 7 bases, with 5 bases between the two germline ends. Germline V gene data show CDR1 as SEHNR and CDR2 as FQNEAQ (reference sequence). This CDR3 contains 13 residues. CDR3 nucleotides: TGTGCCAGCAGCTTAGAACACAATTCACCCCTCCACTTT. It specifies CASSLEHNSPLHF.

The chain links TRBV20-1 to TRBJ2-7; D is ambiguous. Trimming took 6 bases from V and 2 from J, leaving 11 bases between them. CDR1 and CDR2 (germline): DFQATT, SNEGSKA (reference sequence). The CDR3 contains 12 residues. This CDR3 is CSAQTRTYEQYF. In nucleotides, the CDR3 is TGCAGTGCACAGACTCGAACCTACGAGCAGTACTTC.

The V call is TRBV4-1, the J call TRBJ2-1, with TRBD2 identical over 9 bases. CDR1 and CDR2 from the germline V gene are MGHRA and YSYEKL. Trimming removed 0 bases from V and 3 bases from J; junction bases left unmatched: 3. The CDR3 totals 16 residues. The CDR3: CASSQDWTSDYNEQFF. The CDR3 DNA follows: TGCGCCAGCAGCCAAGACTGGACTAGCGACTACAATGAGCAGTTCTTC.

The rearrangement links TRBV18 to TRBJ2-1; D might be TRBD2 (5 bases). The V end lost 2 bases, the J end lost 0 bases, and 14 bases lay between the germline ends. Germline V gene sequence: CDR1 KGHSH, CDR2 LQKENI. The CDR3 is made up of 17 amino acids. The CDR3 region is CASSPGLGGRSYNEQFF. The CDR3 coding sequence is TGTGCCAGCTCACCAGGGTTAGGAGGCCGCTCCTACAATGAGCAGTTCTTC.

The V gene is TRBV5-1, the J gene TRBJ1-2; 9 bases match TRBD1. The V segment lost 3 bases and the J segment 7 bases; nucleotides outside the gene matches: 7. This CDR3 comprises 14 residues. Germline values: CDR1 SGHRS, CDR2 YFSETQ. CDR3 DNA sequence: TGCGCCAGCAGCTGGGGGACAGGGAGTAGTGGCTACACCTTC. Protein product: CASSWGTGSSGYTF.

The chain combines TRBV27 with TRBJ2-3; the D gene is possibly TRBD1 (6 bases). This CDR3 comprises 16 residues. CDR1 is MNHEY, CDR2 SMNVEV, per germline (reference sequence). V gave up 7 bases and J gave up 2 bases, with 19 bases separating them. CDR3 sequence (DNA): TGTGCCAGCACCCCTGGGGGCTCTCCCTTCACAGATACGCAGTATTTT. Translating it yields CASTPGGSPFTDTQYF.

This clonotype was counted once. A junction end diverges from the germline sequence, so it may reflect a read error. This chain uses TRBV6-5 with TRBJ2-5; no firm D call. CDR1 and CDR2 (germline): MNHEY, SVGAGI. The CDR3 spans 15 residues. The CDR3 DNA reads as TGTGCCAGCAGTTACATGGGAATGGGTCAAGAGGCCCAGTACTTC. Its protein product is CASSYMGMGQEAQYF.

J is TRBJ2-1 and V is TRBV2; D remains unclear. CDR3 length: 14 amino acids. From germline, CDR1 is SNHLY and CDR2 FYNNEI. The CDR3 DNA sequence: TGTGCAGCGACGCGGAGCCTTACCTACAATGAGCAGTTCTTC. Translation gives CAATRSLTYNEQFF.

The chain joins TRBV6-5 to TRBJ2-3; the D is unclear. The germline gives CDR1 MNHEY, CDR2 SVGAGI. CDR3 length: 14 amino acids. The V end lost 5 bases, the J end lost 3 bases, and 12 bases lay between the germline ends. For the CDR3, the DNA is TGTGCCAGCAGTGTAGCCGACGTGACAGATACGCAGTATTTT. It is translated as CASSVADVTDTQYF.

This rearrangement joins TRBV7-2 to TRBJ2-4; D call uncertain. CDR3 length: 13 residues. In germline, CDR1 is SGHTA, CDR2 FQGNSA. The V end lost 5 bases, the J end lost 7 bases, and 12 bases lay between the germline ends. CDR3 in amino acids: CASSRAPGNIQYF. CDR3 in DNA: TGTGCCAGCAGCAGAGCCCCTGGGAACATTCAGTACTTC.

CDR3 in DNA: TGTGCCAGCAGTGATGGAATAGCGGGAGGATCAGCAGATACGCAGTATTTT. It encodes CASSDGIAGGSADTQYF. The chain joins TRBV6-1 to TRBJ2-3; 10 positions match TRBD2. CDR3 length: 17 amino acids. In germline, CDR1 is MNHNS, CDR2 SASEGT. Germline trimming cut 3 bases from V and 4 bases from J; bases unmatched to any gene: 10.

The chain links TRBV27 to TRBJ2-4; D ambiguous. Trimming removed 4 bases from V and 0 bases from J, with 7 bases in between. The CDR3 has 14 residues. The germline V gene encodes CDR1 MNHEY and CDR2 SMNVEV (reference sequence). The CDR3, as DNA: TGTGCCAGCAGTTCCGTCCTAGCCAAAAACATTCAGTACTTC. Encoded protein: CASSSVLAKNIQYF.

This clonotype was counted only a few times. The rearrangement links TRBV20-1 to TRBJ2-1; D is ambiguous. The germline CDR1 and CDR2 sequences are DFQATT and SNEGSKA (reference sequence). The CDR3 contains 14 residues. The V end was cut by 3 bases, the J end by 5 bases, with 14 bases between. The CDR3 coding sequence is TGCAGTGCTAGGTCCCCTAATCGGGACAATGAGCAGTTCTTC. This gives the protein CSARSPNRDNEQFF.

In its sample, this clonotype was seen a few times. This chain links TRBV6-5 with TRBJ2-3, with D tentatively TRBD2 (5 bases). The V end was cut by 2 bases, the J end by 2 bases, with 8 bases between. In germline, CDR1 is MNHEY, CDR2 SVGAGI. The CDR3 contains 14 residues. This chain's CDR3 is CASSYQADTDTQYF. The CDR3 DNA is TGTGCCAGCAGTTACCAAGCGGACACAGATACGCAGTATTTT.

A single count supports this clonotype. This chain joins TRBV20-1 and TRBJ2-3; TRBD2 matches 9 bases. Germline V gene data show CDR1 as DFQATT and CDR2 as SNEGSKA (reference sequence). Trimming cost V 6 bases and J 1 base; bases outside gene matches: 5. The CDR3 length is 14 residues. CDR3 in DNA: TGCAGTGCCGGACGGACTAGCGGCACAGATACGCAGTATTTT. It specifies CSAGRTSGTDTQYF.

Only a few counts were recorded for this clonotype. The J gene is TRBJ1-6, the V gene TRBV6-5, with a possible D match to TRBD1 (6 bases). Looked up from germline, CDR1 is MNHEY and CDR2 is SVGAGI. The CDR3 spans 14 residues. With 7 bases removed from V and 9 bases from J, the gap between germline ends came to 16 bases. CDR3: CASTPTGGISPLHF. Written as DNA, the CDR3 is TGTGCCAGCACCCCGACAGGAGGGATTTCACCCCTCCACTTT.

The DNA of the CDR3 is TGCAGCGTTGAAGGTCGGCGGGAGGGGTACAATGAGCAGTTCTTC. It codes for CSVEGRREGYNEQFF. The genes are TRBV29-1 and TRBJ2-1; 9 bases match TRBD2. V was pared by 1 base and J by 4 bases, with 5 bases of the junction left unmatched. Germline CDR1 SQVTM, CDR2 ANQGSEA. The CDR3 sequence is 15 residues long.

This clonotype showed up many times. The chain uses TRBV27 and TRBJ2-7; maybe TRBD1 (6 bases). CDR3 length: 13 residues. Germline loops: CDR1 MNHEY, CDR2 SMNVEV (reference sequence). Trimming cost V 5 bases and J 6 bases, with 14 bases left between them. CDR3 sequence (DNA): TGTGCCAGCAGTCTTCAGGGGTTTAGCGAGCAGTACTTC. This sequence encodes CASSLQGFSEQYF.

This clonotype was found a few times. The rearrangement joins TRBV27 to TRBJ2-3; maybe TRBD2 (6 bases). Germline V lookup: CDR1 MNHEY, CDR2 SMNVEV (reference sequence). Trimming left V 0 bases short and J 2 bases short, with 12 bases between. The CDR3 totals 16 residues. DNA of the CDR3: TGTGCCAGCAGTTTATCTGTCGGCGGGAACACAGATACGCAGTATTTT. Its translation: CASSLSVGGNTDTQYF.

There are a few counts of this clonotype. This chain joins TRBV11-3 and TRBJ2-3, with D unresolved. The CDR3 covers 13 residues. Germline CDR1 SGHNT, CDR2 YENEEA. V lost 1 base, J lost 6 bases, and 8 bases lay in between. CDR3 sequence (DNA): TGTGCCAGCAGCTTAGGACATTTGGATACGCAGTATTTT. Amino acid sequence: CASSLGHLDTQYF.

This clonotype was recorded a few times. This chain connects TRBV20-1 to TRBJ1-6; possible D gene TRBD1, 5 bases. Per germline, CDR1 DFQATT and CDR2 SNEGSKA (reference sequence). Trimming stripped 5 bases from V and 5 bases from J, with 16 bases between. CDR3 size: 15 residues. CDR3 in DNA: TGCAGTGCTGGGACTGGGGGACGGAATAATTCACCCCTCCACTTT. This encodes CSAGTGGRNNSPLHF.

The gene calls are TRBV7-8 and TRBJ2-1; tentatively, D is TRBD1 (5 bases). Trimming shortened V by 5 bases and J by 2 bases, and 10 bases separated the two germline ends. There are 14 residues in the CDR3. Per germline, CDR1 SGHVS and CDR2 FQNEAQ. The CDR3 region has the DNA TGTGCCAGCAGCGTGACAGAAACCTACAATGAGCAGTTCTTC. Translating gives CASSVTETYNEQFF.